This T cell receptor beta chain was documented in a study of cytomegalovirus exposure and HLA in healthy donors. Turning to the study itself: A previous analysis identified approximately 110 million unique TCR beta sequences derived from 180 million or so T cells. Researchers found that less than 90% of almost 400 genotyped donors fell within the Caucasian-associated ancestry cluster.

Germline-derived CDR1 and CDR2 are LNHDA and SQIVND (reference sequence). Trimming at V came to 5 bases and at J to 4 bases, leaving 6 bases not matched to a gene. CDR3 length: 16 amino acids. Comment on this clone: The antigen is undetermined.

The PCR employed 60 Vbeta primers together with 13 Jbeta primers. The method was immunoSEQ multiplex PCR; TCRdb's version includes in-frame clones alone and lacks a portion of them. The repertoire consists of some 130,000 clones, with about 80% occurring once and the leading ten covering 2.5% to 3%. Whole-study results and caveats: An Asian-associated ancestry cluster reportedly showed fewer N-insertions than the approximately 670-donor mean in a later analysis. Association with HLA alleles at 0.05 false discovery rate was found for around 17,000 TCR beta sequences in a later analysis.

The chain recombines TRBV19 with TRBJ2-7, with 15 bases fitting TRBD2. The TCR sequence derives from a man younger than 45 in good health and CMV-seronegative. The sample comprised PBMCs. CDR3 protein: CASSPPGTSGRYEQYF. CDR3 nucleotide sequence: TGTGCCAGTAGTCCCCCAGGGACTAGCGGGAGGTACGAGCAGTACTTC.